This record covers a single T cell receptor (beta chain). What it binds is unknown. This specimen comes from a study of T cell repertoires in cytomegalovirus infection. Each CDR3 protein gets one entry after TCRdb re-called the reads with MiXCR. This sample yields about 500,000 distinct CDR3 sequences, of which roughly a third are seen a single time; around a sixth belongs to the top ten. This CDR3 is 13 amino acids long. V lost 6 bases to trimming and J lost 8 bases, with 16 bases between them. Germline CDR1 reads MNHNS; CDR2 reads SASEGT. General study findings and limits: In two of eight donors, the top clonotype was HLA-C-restricted CMV-specific. Carriage of CMV together with the relevant HLA was identifiable through cumulative public TCR beta family frequency.

This specimen consisted of cultured PBMCs, obtained from culture after CMV antigen stimulation. This chain uses TRBV6-1 with TRBJ1-2, with D possibly matching TRBD1 (5 bases). The clonotype comes from a human donor in good health (CMV status not recorded). Some clones in this sample may be carry-over from other donors' samples. CDR3 region: CASRPAGTRGYTF. CDR3 DNA: TGTGCCAGCAGGCCGGCGGGGACGAGGGGCTACACCTTC.